The clone carrying this TCR beta chain has a count of ten or more. Its antigen is undetermined. These data originate in a study of glioma-infiltrating T cells. Study overall: Samples included WHO grade II oligodendrogliomas or astrocytomas and initial-diagnosis grade IV glioblastomas. Target coverage was about 4.5- to 11-fold for some 1 million blood T cells. Study-level findings and limits: A blood CDR3 motif signature was depleted in highly divergent patients.

TCR alpha and beta CDR3 regions were amplified from RNA using iRepertoire nested multiplex PCR. One-step reverse transcription and amplification started from approximately 100-400 ng of tissue mRNA or PBMC total RNA. TCRdb called the multiplex PCR reads again in MiXCR, with one record for every CDR3 protein. The sample contains more than 350,000 distinct CDR3 sequences, 41% of which appear only once. The CDR3 covers 17 residues. With 6 bases removed from V and 0 bases from J, the gap between germline ends came to 18 bases. Germline loops: CDR1 MDHEN, CDR2 SYDVKM. The chain is built from TRBV28 and TRBJ1-5; maybe TRBD1 (6 bases). Material: glioma tissue, nonneoplastic brain tissue, or PBMCs (not recorded which). The sequence came from a human donor with low-grade glioma or glioblastoma, undergoing nonglioma brain surgery, or in good health (not recorded which). CDR3 coding DNA: TGTGCCAGCAGCTTTCTTGGGGGCCGTTATAGCAATCAGCCCCAGCATTTT. It yields the protein CASSFLGGRYSNQPQHF.